The next 3 T cell receptor beta chains were all read from a single sample in a study of cytomegalovirus exposure and HLA in healthy donors. Primers included in the PCR were 60 Vbeta and 13 Jbeta primers. The repertoire was sequenced with immunoSEQ multiplex PCR; TCRdb's copy has only in-frame clones and lacks some. The data show over 150,000 clones, less than 80% seen once. Source material: PBMCs. The receptor set was obtained from a man in his forties in good health and CMV-seronegative.

A note on this clone: The junction and the germline gene differ at one end; a read error may be behind it. The chain links TRBV7-7 to TRBJ2-7; 10 nucleotides agree with TRBD1. The CDR3 covers 13 residues. Germline values: CDR1 SSHAT, CDR2 FNYEAQ (reference sequence). CDR3 amino acids: CASSPDRGSGQYF. In nucleotides, the CDR3 is TGTGCTAGCAGCCCGGACAGGGGGTCGGGGCAGTACTTC.

V is TRBV5-4 and J is TRBJ2-7; 9 positions agree with TRBD2. The V gene's germline CDR1 is SGHNT and CDR2 YYREEE (reference sequence). With V trimmed by 5 bases and J by 6 bases, 6 bases remained unmatched. The CDR3 spans 13 residues. Here the CDR3 DNA reads TGTGCCAGCAGTATAGCGGGAGTTGGCGAGCAGTACTTC. Residues: CASSIAGVGEQYF.

The rearrangement uses TRBV5-1 and TRBJ2-2, with a tentative D call TRBD2 (5 bases). The germline gives CDR1 SGHRS, CDR2 YFSETQ. The CDR3 runs to 16 residues. The V end was cut by 6 bases, the J end by 1 base, with 16 bases between. The CDR3 DNA reads TGCGCCAGCAAGCCCGGGGTGATGGGGAACACCGGGGAGCTGTTTTTT. Its translation is CASKPGVMGNTGELFF.